Following are 30 T cell receptor beta chains from one sample sequenced in a study of control samples from healthy donors and cancer patients. This table comes from immunoSEQ multiplex PCR, and its TCRdb copy is limited to in-frame clones, with some not included. The sample lists 400,000 to 450,000 clones, about nine tenths seen once, with about 6.3% in the top ten. The material sequenced was PBMCs. The receptors originated from a middle-aged man with head and neck cancer.

V is TRBV15 and J is TRBJ2-7, with 8 bases that match TRBD2. The CDR3 runs 15 residues. V shed 1 base, J shed 1 base, and the junction held 3 bases outside the gene matches. Germline V gives CDR1 LNHNV, CDR2 YYDKDF (reference sequence). This CDR3 is CATSRGTSSSYEQYF. DNA of the CDR3: TGTGCCACCAGCAGAGGGACTAGCTCGTCCTACGAGCAGTACTTC.

This chain joins TRBV29-1 and TRBJ2-2; 9 bases agree with TRBD2. The germline V gene has CDR1 SQVTM and CDR2 ANQGSEA. The CDR3 runs to 16 residues. With 5 bases clipped from V and 3 bases from J, the junction kept 10 bases outside the gene matches. The CDR3 DNA reads TGCAGCGTTCTCGGAAGCGGGGGGCTTGACACCGGGGAGCTGTTTTTT. Its translation is CSVLGSGGLDTGELFF.

The chain carries TRBV7-2 and TRBJ1-2; no clear D. Germline V CDR1 and CDR2: SGHTA, FQGNSA. V gave up 2 bases and J gave up 8 bases, with 12 bases separating them. The CDR3 runs 13 residues. CDR3 residues: CASSLIGIEGYTF. The DNA of the CDR3 is TGTGCCAGCAGCTTAATAGGGATAGAAGGCTACACCTTC.

The J gene is TRBJ1-4, the V gene TRBV6-5, with D tentatively TRBD1 (6 bases). The CDR3 sequence is 14 residues long. Trimming removed 10 bases at V and 4 bases at J, with 16 bases between. The germline V gene encodes CDR1 MNHEY and CDR2 SVGAGI. CDR3: CATSGGADNEKLFF. CDR3 nucleotides: TGTGCCACGTCCGGGGGCGCAGATAATGAAAAACTGTTTTTT.

The chain combines TRBV6-4 with TRBJ2-3, with a tentative D call TRBD1 (6 bases). Germline CDR1 is MRHNA and CDR2 is SNTAGT. The V gene lost 7 bases and the J gene lost 7 bases, with 15 bases spanning the gap. The CDR3 covers 13 residues. The CDR3 is CASIRGSAYTQYF. The CDR3 nucleotides are TGTGCCAGCATAAGGGGGAGTGCGTATACGCAGTATTTT.

The chain employs TRBV18 and TRBJ2-6; 7 bases match TRBD2. Trimming cost V 6 bases and J 4 bases; bases outside gene matches: 12. The CDR3 is 17 residues long. Germline CDR1 is KGHSH and CDR2 is LQKENI. The CDR3 DNA follows: TGTGCCAGCTCCCCCGGGAGGAGCAGGACCGGGGCCAACGTCCTGACTTTC. Its translation is CASSPGRSRTGANVLTF. The variable domain in full, completed from reference TRBV18 and TRBJ2-6, reads NAGVMQNPRHLVRRRGQEARLRCSPMKGHSHVYWYRQLPEEGLKFMVYLQKENIIDESGMPKERFSAEFPKEGPSILRIQQVVRGDSAAYFCASSPGRSRTGANVLTFGAGSRLTVL.

CDR3 sequence reads: CASSLEAGQGEKLFF. CDR3 coding DNA: TGTGCCAGCAGCTTGGAGGCAGGGCAGGGCGAAAAACTGTTTTTT. The V and J genes are TRBV5-6 and TRBJ1-4; a weak D match, TRBD1 (5 bases). V was clipped by 0 bases and J by 8 bases, with 14 bases between them. The CDR3 length is 15 residues. CDR1 SGHDT and CDR2 YYEEEE come from the germline V gene.

The chain uses TRBV28 and TRBJ1-2; D gene unclear. CDR3 length: 11 amino acids. The V end lost 6 bases, the J end lost 8 bases, and 10 bases lay between the germline ends. Germline CDR1 is MDHEN and CDR2 is SYDVKM. The CDR3 coding sequence is TGTGCCAGCAGCAACCATACGGGCTACACCTTC. Protein: CASSNHTGYTF.

This clone has a handful of counts. The CDR3 spells CASSIGTSWGNQPQHF. CDR3 bases: TGTGCCAGTAGTATTGGGACCAGTTGGGGCAATCAGCCCCAGCATTTT. The chain employs TRBV19 and TRBJ1-5; D may be TRBD1 (5 bases). Trimming pared 3 bases from V and 2 bases from J, leaving 14 bases between. Germline V CDR1 and CDR2: LNHDA, SQIVND (reference sequence). There are 16 residues in the CDR3.

The rearrangement joins TRBV3-1 (or the pseudogene TRBV3-2) to TRBJ2-2; TRBD1 is a possible D gene (5 bases). Per germline, CDR1 LGHDT and CDR2 YNNKEL (reference sequence). The CDR3 covers 14 residues. Trimming cost V 0 bases and J 6 bases, with 8 bases left between them. CDR3 nucleotide sequence: TGTGCCAGCAGCCAAGAAGGGGCCCCCGGGGAGCTGTTTTTT. Its translation: CASSQEGAPGELFF.

The count of this clone is one. The chain couples TRBV7-8 to TRBJ1-5, with a possible D match to TRBD1 (5 bases). From germline, CDR1 is SGHVS and CDR2 FQNEAQ. This CDR3 spans 14 amino acids. V dropped 6 bases and J dropped 8 bases, with 17 bases sitting between them. CDR3 DNA: TGTGCCAGCAGATTAACGCCAGGGAGGGAGCCCCAGCATTTT. Residues: CASRLTPGREPQHF.

This clone was seen once. The CDR3 sequence is CASRRATNEKLFF. In DNA form, the CDR3 reads TGTGCCAGCAGACGCGCAACTAATGAAAAACTGTTTTTT. The rearrangement links TRBV6-5 to TRBJ1-4; D uncertain. Germline-derived CDR1 and CDR2 are MNHEY and SVGAGI. This CDR3 is built from 13 residues. Trimming shortened V by 6 bases and J by 0 bases, and 5 bases separated the two germline ends.

In DNA form, the CDR3 reads TGTGCCAGCAGCTGGCAAACTAGCGACTACAATGAGCAGTTCTTC. Amino acid sequence: CASSWQTSDYNEQFF. J is TRBJ2-1 and V is TRBV7-3; 7 bases agree with TRBD2. The junction had 6 bases not matched to a gene; V was cut back by 4 bases and J by 3 bases. Germline lookup yields CDR1 SGHTA and CDR2 FQGTGA. The CDR3 runs to 15 residues.

The chain carries TRBV5-1 and TRBJ1-4; D uncertain. V was cut by 4 bases and J by 8 bases, with 12 bases left in between. CDR1 SGHRS and CDR2 YFSETQ come from the germline V gene. CDR3 length: 13 residues. This chain's CDR3 is CASSLQGEEKLFF. The CDR3 DNA reads TGCGCCAGCAGCCTCCAAGGTGAAGAAAAACTGTTTTTT.

The chain recombines TRBV19 with TRBJ1-6; 10 positions match TRBD1. Germline V gene data show CDR1 as LNHDA and CDR2 as SQIVND (reference sequence). CDR3 length: 15 amino acids. V was pared by 5 bases and J by 7 bases, with 5 bases of the junction left unmatched. The CDR3 DNA is TGTGCCAGTAGTCAAGGGACAGGGGTAAATTCACCCCTCCACTTT. Translation gives CASSQGTGVNSPLHF.

This chain uses TRBV5-8 with TRBJ2-7, with unresolved D. The germline CDR1 and CDR2 sequences are SGHTS and YDEGEE. The CDR3 extends over 17 amino acids. Between the trimmed V and J ends, which lost 6 bases and 3 bases, there was a span of 25 bases. The CDR3: CASINLRTWTSSYEQYF. The CDR3 nucleotides read TGTGCCAGCATCAACCTACGTACGTGGACGAGCAGCTACGAGCAGTACTTC.

The chain employs TRBV7-2 and TRBJ1-2; no definite D call. Per the germline V gene, CDR1 is SGHTA and CDR2 is FQGNSA. Trimming took 7 bases from V and 2 from J, leaving 11 bases between them. The CDR3 loop spans 13 amino acids. The CDR3 nucleotides are TGTGCCAGCACCCTTGCGGGGAACTATGGCTACACCTTC. Translation gives CASTLAGNYGYTF. The full variable domain, in which reference TRBV7-2 and TRBJ1-2 provide the parts outside the CDR3, is GAGVSQSPSNKVTEKGKDVELRCDPISGHTALYWYRQSLGQGLEFLIYFQGNSAPDKSGLPSDRFSAERTGGSVSTLTIQRTQQEDSAVYLCASTLAGNYGYTFGSGTRLTVV.

J is TRBJ1-4 and V is TRBV5-1; D gene uncertain. The CDR3 consists of 17 residues. Per germline, CDR1 SGHRS and CDR2 YFSETQ. Trimming pared 0 bases from V and 0 bases from J, leaving 12 bases between. The CDR3 DNA reads as TGCGCCAGCAGCTTGGTAGGATCCGCCGCAACTAATGAAAAACTGTTTTTT. Amino acids: CASSLVGSAATNEKLFF.

This chain connects TRBV29-1 to TRBJ2-5; TRBD1 matches at 9 bases. The CDR3 covers 14 residues. V dropped 3 bases and J dropped 1; count of bases not matched to a gene: 3. Germline CDR1 and CDR2: SQVTM and ANQGSEA. The CDR3: CSVEAQGAQETQYF. CDR3 nucleotides: TGCAGCGTTGAGGCACAGGGGGCCCAAGAGACCCAGTACTTC.

The rearrangement links TRBV7-2 to TRBJ2-3; D could derive from TRBD1 or TRBD2 (6 bases each). Germline CDR1 SGHTA, CDR2 FQGNSA. This CDR3 is built from 14 residues. V gave up 4 bases and J gave up 4 bases, with 12 bases separating them. For the CDR3, the DNA is TGTGCCAGCAGCTACGGGGGCGACGCAGATACGCAGTATTTT. This gives the protein CASSYGGDADTQYF.

The V gene is TRBV29-1, the J gene TRBJ1-3; D is unclear. V was shortened by 1 base and J by 7 bases, with 11 bases between the two germline ends. The V gene's germline CDR1 is SQVTM and CDR2 ANQGSEA. CDR3 length: 13 residues. The CDR3 loop is CSVEVPGGNTIYF. CDR3 bases: TGCAGCGTTGAAGTCCCAGGAGGCAACACCATATATTTT.

This chain links TRBV19 with TRBJ1-5; 9 bases line up with TRBD1. Germline V gives CDR1 LNHDA, CDR2 SQIVND (reference sequence). Unmatched junction bases numbered 15, after V lost 10 bases and J lost 5 bases. This CDR3 spans 16 amino acids. CDR3: CATRNPGQGGHQPQHF. The CDR3 coding sequence is TGTGCCACAAGAAATCCGGGACAGGGCGGCCATCAGCCCCAGCATTTT.

This chain uses TRBV18 with TRBJ2-2, with D hard to call. V shed 3 bases and J shed 7 bases, with 9 bases lying between them. Germline V gene lookup returns CDR1 KGHSH and CDR2 LQKENI. The CDR3 sequence is 13 residues long. CDR3 sequence reads: CASSPTQNGELFF. The DNA for the CDR3 is TGTGCCAGCTCACCTACGCAGAACGGGGAGCTGTTTTTT.

This CDR3 is CASSYHDGSGYGYTF. The CDR3 nucleotides are TGTGCCAGCAGTTACCATGACGGGAGTGGCTATGGCTACACCTTC. The J gene is TRBJ1-2, the V gene TRBV6-5; D is unresolved. With 2 bases removed from V and 4 bases from J, the gap between germline ends came to 14 bases. Germline values: CDR1 MNHEY, CDR2 SVGAGI. The CDR3 is 15 amino acids.

The chain combines TRBV30 with TRBJ2-3; the D is unclear. This CDR3 contains 14 residues. Trimming pared 4 bases from V and 0 bases from J, leaving 11 bases between. Germline CDR1 GTSNPN, CDR2 SVGIG (reference sequence). The DNA for the CDR3 is TGTGCCTGGACCACCGGTCGCAGCACAGATACGCAGTATTTT. Translation gives CAWTTGRSTDTQYF.

The CDR3 here is CASSFLGRLEQYF. CDR3 bases: TGCGCCAGCAGCTTCTTGGGACGGCTCGAGCAGTACTTC. This chain uses TRBV5-1 with TRBJ2-7; D possibly matches TRBD1 or TRBD2 (5 bases each). CDR3 size: 13 residues. The germline V and J ends were trimmed by 2 bases and 6 bases, with 12 bases remaining between them. Per germline, CDR1 SGHRS and CDR2 YFSETQ. The full variable domain, completed using reference TRBV5-1 and TRBJ2-7, is KAGVTQTPRYLIKTRGQQVTLSCSPISGHRSVSWYQQTPGQGLQFLFEYFSETQRNKGNFPGRFSGRQFSNSRSEMNVSTLELGDSALYLCASSFLGRLEQYFGPGTRLTVT.

J is TRBJ1-3 and V is TRBV11-2; 7 bases agree with TRBD1. The length of the CDR3 is 15 residues. The germline V gene has CDR1 SGHAT and CDR2 FQNNGV. Trimming took 5 bases from V and 1 from J; bases not matched to a gene: 5. CDR3 sequence: CASSPGTASGNTIYF. DNA of the CDR3: TGTGCCAGCAGCCCCGGGACAGCATCTGGAAACACCATATATTTT. Filled out from reference TRBV11-2 and TRBJ1-3, the complete variable domain reads EAGVAQSPRYKIIEKRQSVAFWCNPISGHATLYWYQQILGQGPKLLIQFQNNGVVDDSQLPKDRFSAERLKGVDSTLKIQPAKLEDSAVYLCASSPGTASGNTIYFGEGSWLTVV.

The chain carries TRBV2 and TRBJ1-2, with a weak D call TRBD1 (5 bases). Trimming took off 6 bases at V and 2 bases at J, with 16 bases between the two ends. This CDR3 contains 15 residues. From germline, CDR1 is SNHLY and CDR2 FYNNEI. The CDR3 loop is CASSLERGKNYGYTF. The CDR3 nucleotides read TGTGCCAGCAGCCTCGAGAGGGGAAAGAACTATGGCTACACCTTC.

The sample holds a few counts of this clone. The rearrangement uses TRBV27 and TRBJ2-1, with 8 bases lining up with TRBD2. This CDR3 is built from 16 residues. V trimming: 6 bases; J trimming: 0 bases; junction bases outside the gene matches: 7. The germline V gene has CDR1 MNHEY and CDR2 SMNVEV (reference sequence). For the CDR3, the DNA is TGTGCCAGCAGCCTACTAGCGGTGAGCTCCTACAATGAGCAGTTCTTC. This sequence encodes CASSLLAVSSYNEQFF.

The rearrangement joins TRBV11-2 to TRBJ2-1; 7 nucleotides match TRBD1. In germline, CDR1 is SGHAT, CDR2 FQNNGV. This CDR3 is built from 18 residues. J lost 2 bases, V lost 5 bases, and 15 bases had no gene match. In DNA, the CDR3 is TGTGCCAGCAGCCAGGAAAGAGGCGGACAGGTTGCCTACAATGAGCAGTTCTTC. This translates into CASSQERGGQVAYNEQFF.